This T cell receptor beta chain was observed in a study of CD8+CD57+ T cells in acquired aplastic anemia. Overall study: Sorted CD4+ and CD8+ cells yielded about 3.1 ug of DNA on average. As sequenced from healthy donors, CD4+ cells averaged roughly 10 million reads.

The study profiled TCR beta VDJ and CDR3 using genomic DNA as template. TCRdb independently ran MiXCR on the reads; one entry per CDR3 protein. Of around 170,000 distinct CDR3 sequences listed, about 47% are singletons. With respect to this clonotype: Its antigen is currently unknown.

The J segment lost 8 bases and the V segment lost 6 bases, leaving 16 bases of the junction unmatched. The CDR3 contains 16 residues. Looked up from germline, CDR1 is ENHRY and CDR2 is SYGVKD. The study's findings and limits: Overlap between patients and controls comprised 25 to 30 CD8+ CDR3 sequences.

The J gene is TRBJ1-1, the V gene TRBV10-3; 9 nucleotides match TRBD1. Sequencing input: sorted CD4+, CD8+, or CD8+CD57+ T cells (not recorded which) from PBMCs. This receptor was obtained from a human donor in good health. CDR3 amino acids: CAISPPQGAKLREAFF. DNA of the CDR3: TGTGCCATCAGCCCTCCACAGGGGGCGAAGTTAAGGGAAGCTTTCTTT.